Below are 3 T cell receptor beta chains sequenced from a single sample in a study of beta chain features in type 1 diabetes. General study findings and limits: Shorter TCRB CDR3s, moderately but significantly so, were found in Type 1 diabetes patients in all four CD4+ subsets.

Antigens for these TCRs are unknown. Expressed TCRB transcripts got sequenced, as all isolated RNA was reverse transcribed. Using immunoSEQ multiplex PCR, the repertoire was profiled, and TCRdb retains in-frame clones only, with some absent. The table lists around 150,000 clones, almost 65% of them singletons. The specimen was naive CD4+ T cells from blood. Receptors originate from a man aged 30-40 years with type 1 diabetes.

This sequence joins TRBV28 and TRBJ2-4; 7 nucleotides align to TRBD2. After removal of 8 bases from V and 2 bases from J, the junction contained 9 bases not matched to a gene. This CDR3 has 15 residues. In germline, CDR1 is MDHEN, CDR2 SYDVKM. The CDR3 protein is CASPGRAITKNIQYF. CDR3 bases: TGTGCCAGCCCAGGGAGGGCTATAACCAAAAACATTCAGTACTTC.

The chain joins TRBV7-9 to TRBJ2-7, with D tentatively TRBD1 (5 bases). CDR1 and CDR2 (germline): SEHNR, FQNEAQ (reference sequence). The CDR3 contains 14 residues. V gave up 1 base and J gave up 2 bases, with 9 bases separating them. CDR3 nucleotide sequence: TGTGCCAGCAGCTTAGACAGGCCGCCCTACGAGCAGTACTTC. This gives the protein CASSLDRPPYEQYF.

The rearrangement links TRBV7-2 to TRBJ2-3; 9 bases agree with TRBD2. V was pared by 2 bases and J by 4 bases, with 4 bases of the junction left unmatched. The CDR3 contains 15 residues. Germline loops: CDR1 SGHTA, CDR2 FQGNSA. This CDR3 is CASSLILAGSDTQYF. CDR3 DNA: TGTGCCAGCAGCTTAATCCTAGCGGGGTCAGATACGCAGTATTTT.